The 11 T cell receptor beta chains reported below all come from one sample, sequenced in a study of cytomegalovirus exposure and HLA in healthy donors. It was with 60 Vbeta and 13 Jbeta primers that the PCR ran. Profiled with immunoSEQ multiplex PCR; TCRdb holds only in-frame clones, not every one. The repertoire holds 100,000 to 140,000 clones, with 81% as singletons. The specimen sequenced was PBMCs. Receptor source: a man aged 25 to 45 in good health and CMV-seronegative.

The chain uses TRBV5-4 and TRBJ1-1, with TRBD1 matching 8 bases. Germline CDR1 reads SGHNT; CDR2 reads YYREEE (reference sequence). This CDR3 contains 13 residues. Germline trimming cut 7 bases from V and 3 bases from J; bases unmatched to any gene: 5. The CDR3: CASARGLDTEAFF. The CDR3 DNA reads as TGTGCCAGCGCCAGGGGGCTGGACACTGAAGCTTTCTTT.

This clone was observed once. The chain recombines TRBV30 with TRBJ1-1; the D gene is possibly TRBD1 (6 bases). CDR1 and CDR2 (germline): GTSNPN, SVGIG (reference sequence). Between the trimmed V and J ends, which lost 0 bases and 11 bases, there was a span of 28 bases. The CDR3 is made up of 17 amino acids. The CDR3 coding sequence is TGTGCCTGGAGTGTTTGGGGGCTTAGGGACCCCCAAGGAGTGGCTTTCTTT. This gives the protein CAWSVWGLRDPQGVAFF.

The chain links TRBV18 to TRBJ2-6; D might be TRBD1 (5 bases). The V gene lost 3 bases and the J gene lost 3 bases, with 9 bases spanning the gap. The length of the CDR3 is 15 residues. Germline V gene data show CDR1 as KGHSH and CDR2 as LQKENI. The CDR3 spells CASSPEGVGANVLTF. CDR3 in DNA: TGTGCCAGCTCACCGGAAGGGGTTGGGGCCAACGTCCTGACTTTC.

The chain couples TRBV28 to TRBJ1-2, with D unclear. V was trimmed by 6 bases and J by 8 bases, leaving 10 bases between them. Germline V gene sequence: CDR1 MDHEN, CDR2 SYDVKM. The CDR3 runs 11 residues. The CDR3 spells CASSQNWGYTF. As DNA, the CDR3 is TGTGCCAGCAGCCAGAATTGGGGCTACACCTTC.

Only one count was recorded for this clone. The chain couples TRBV7-2 to TRBJ2-5, with D perhaps TRBD2 (6 bases). V was clipped by 4 bases and J by 5 bases, with 17 bases between them. CDR1 is SGHTA, CDR2 FQGNSA, per germline. CDR3 length: 15 residues. For the CDR3, the DNA is TGTGCCAGCAGCTGGACCCCGGGACTGGCGGAGACCCAGTACTTC. The encoded protein is CASSWTPGLAETQYF. The whole variable domain, remainder taken from reference TRBV7-2 and TRBJ2-5, is GAGVSQSPSNKVTEKGKDVELRCDPISGHTALYWYRQSLGQGLEFLIYFQGNSAPDKSGLPSDRFSAERTGGSVSTLTIQRTQQEDSAVYLCASSWTPGLAETQYFGPGTRLLVL.

Only a few counts were recorded for this clone. The V gene is TRBV2, the J gene TRBJ2-1, with 9 bases matching TRBD2. CDR3 length: 15 amino acids. V trimming: 2 bases; J trimming: 4 bases; junction bases outside the gene matches: 3. CDR1 is SNHLY and CDR2 is FYNNEI in the germline V gene. The CDR3 bases are TGTGCCAGCAGTGAAAGGCGGGGGGGTTACAATGAGCAGTTCTTC. Translation: CASSERRGGYNEQFF.

The chain carries TRBV4-1 and TRBJ2-7; TRBD1 matches 10 bases. V trimming: 4 bases; J trimming: 4 bases; junction bases outside the gene matches: 7. In germline, CDR1 is MGHRA, CDR2 YSYEKL. The CDR3 length is 15 residues. CDR3 nucleotide sequence: TGCGCCAGCAGCCGACCGGGACAGGGGACGTACGAGCAGTACTTC. Translation: CASSRPGQGTYEQYF.

The rearrangement joins TRBV25-1 to TRBJ1-2; D might be TRBD1 (6 bases). The germline V and J ends were trimmed by 5 bases and 3 bases, with 10 bases remaining between them. The germline V gene has CDR1 MGHDK and CDR2 SYGVNS. The CDR3 spans 13 residues. CDR3 DNA sequence: TGTGCCAGCAGTACCGGGACATACTATGGCTACACCTTC. Its protein product is CASSTGTYYGYTF.

This rearrangement joins TRBV27 to TRBJ2-7; 10 bases agree with TRBD1. V trimming: 8 bases; J trimming: 4 bases; junction bases outside the gene matches: 5. Germline loops: CDR1 MNHEY, CDR2 SMNVEV (reference sequence). This CDR3 region has 13 residues. CDR3 nucleotide sequence: TGTGCCAGCGGACCGGGACAGGGGTACGAGCAGTACTTC. Encoded protein: CASGPGQGYEQYF.

This clone came up a few times. The chain combines TRBV29-1 with TRBJ2-6; D might be TRBD1 (6 bases). Trimming pared 6 bases from V and 0 bases from J, leaving 9 bases between. CDR1 SQVTM and CDR2 ANQGSEA come from the germline V gene. The CDR3 runs 14 residues. CDR3 loop: CSVLQGSGANVLTF. CDR3 coding DNA: TGCAGCGTCCTACAGGGCTCTGGGGCCAACGTCCTGACTTTC. Based on the CDR3 plus reference TRBV29-1 and TRBJ2-6, the full variable domain is SAVISQKPSRDICQRGTSLTIQCQVDSQVTMMFWYRQQPGQSLTLIATANQGSEATYESGFVIDKFPISRPNLTFSTLTVSNMSPEDSSIYLCSVLQGSGANVLTFGAGSRLTVL.

The chain combines TRBV7-9 with TRBJ2-7; 12 bases align to TRBD2. The germline gives CDR1 SEHNR, CDR2 FQNEAQ (reference sequence). J lost 0 bases, V lost 1 base, and 1 base had no gene match. The CDR3 has 16 residues. The CDR3 bases are TGTGCCAGCAGCTTAGGGACTAGCGGGACCTCCTACGAGCAGTACTTC. It specifies CASSLGTSGTSYEQYF. The complete variable domain, with remaining parts taken from reference TRBV7-9 and TRBJ2-7, reads DTGVSQNPRHKITKRGQNVTFRCDPISEHNRLYWYRQTLGQGPEFLTYFQNEAQLEKSRLLSDRFSAERPKGSFSTLEIQRTEQGDSAMYLCASSLGTSGTSYEQYFGPGTRLTVT.